The present TCR beta chain was sequenced within a study of CD8 T cells in Susac syndrome. This CDR3 contains 14 residues. V lost 3 bases, J lost 1 base, and 9 bases lay in between. The germline gives CDR1 SQVTM, CDR2 ANQGSEA. cDNA came from approximately 0.5 to 1 ug RNA primed by random hexamers. TCRdb fed the immunoSEQ multiplex PCR reads into MiXCR, producing one record per CDR3 protein. The table lists some 150,000 distinct CDR3 sequences, less than 97% of them singletons. Blood CD8+ and CD4+ T cells underwent high-throughput TCR beta sequencing. Sequenced sample: CD8+ T cells from PBMCs. This sequence was found in a human donor with multiple sclerosis. This chain joins TRBV29-1 and TRBJ2-2, with unresolved D. CDR3 sequence (DNA): TGCAGCGTTGAGGCCCTAGGGAACACCGGGGAGCTGTTTTTT. It encodes CSVEALGNTGELFF.